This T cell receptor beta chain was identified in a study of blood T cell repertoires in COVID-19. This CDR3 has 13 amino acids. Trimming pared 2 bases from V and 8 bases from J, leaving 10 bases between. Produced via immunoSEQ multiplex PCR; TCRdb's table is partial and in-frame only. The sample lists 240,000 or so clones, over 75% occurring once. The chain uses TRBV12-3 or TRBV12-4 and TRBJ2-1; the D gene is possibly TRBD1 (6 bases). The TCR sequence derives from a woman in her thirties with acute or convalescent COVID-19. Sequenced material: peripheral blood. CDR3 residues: CASSLIQGYEQFF. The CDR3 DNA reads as TGTGCCAGCAGTTTAATACAGGGCTATGAGCAGTTCTTC.